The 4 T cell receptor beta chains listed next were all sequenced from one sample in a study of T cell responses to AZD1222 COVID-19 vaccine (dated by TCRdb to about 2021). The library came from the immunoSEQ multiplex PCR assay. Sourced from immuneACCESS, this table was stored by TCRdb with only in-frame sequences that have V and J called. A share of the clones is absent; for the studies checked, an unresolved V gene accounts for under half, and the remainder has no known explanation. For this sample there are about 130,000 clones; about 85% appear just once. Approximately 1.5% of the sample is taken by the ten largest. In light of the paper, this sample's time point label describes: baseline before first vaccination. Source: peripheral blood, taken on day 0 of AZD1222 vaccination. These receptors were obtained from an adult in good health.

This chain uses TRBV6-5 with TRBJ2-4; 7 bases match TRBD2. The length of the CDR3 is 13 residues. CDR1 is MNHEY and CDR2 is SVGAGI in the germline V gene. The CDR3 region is CCAGELAKNIQYF. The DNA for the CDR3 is TGTTGCGCGGGGGAGTTGGCCAAAAACATTCAGTACTTC.

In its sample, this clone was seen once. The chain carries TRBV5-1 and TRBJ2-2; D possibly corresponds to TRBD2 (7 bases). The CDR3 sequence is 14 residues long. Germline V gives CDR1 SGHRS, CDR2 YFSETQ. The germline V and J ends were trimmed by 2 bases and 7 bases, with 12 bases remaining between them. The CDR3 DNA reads TGCGCCAGCAGCTTTGGCGGGGGCGGCGGGGAGCTGTTTTTT. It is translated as CASSFGGGGGELFF.

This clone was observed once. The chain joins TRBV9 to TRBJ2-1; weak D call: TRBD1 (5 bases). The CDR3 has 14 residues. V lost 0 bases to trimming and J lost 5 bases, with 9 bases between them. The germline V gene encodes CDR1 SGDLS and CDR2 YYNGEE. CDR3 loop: CASSVVDSHNEQFF. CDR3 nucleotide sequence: TGTGCCAGCAGCGTAGTCGACAGCCACAATGAGCAGTTCTTC.

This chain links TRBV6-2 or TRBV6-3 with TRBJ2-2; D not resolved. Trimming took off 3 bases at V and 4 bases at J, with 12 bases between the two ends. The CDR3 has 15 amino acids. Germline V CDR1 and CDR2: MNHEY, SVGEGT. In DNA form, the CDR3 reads TGTGCCAGCAGTTATCCGGCGTCTGCCACCGGGGAGCTGTTTTTT. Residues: CASSYPASATGELFF.